The TCR beta chain under discussion was sequenced for a study of blood T cells in healthy people across ages. This CDR3 has 14 amino acids. V lost 7 bases, J lost 5 bases, and 8 bases stayed unmatched. The germline gives CDR1 SGHNT, CDR2 YENEEA. The authors ran a second PCR of roughly 7 to 11 cycles using a sample-barcoded 5' primer and a J-beta primer mix. TCRdb passed the 5' RACE reads through MiXCR, listing each CDR3 protein once. Seen here are 1.5 million to 2 million distinct CDR3 sequences, roughly two fifths observed once, and the top ten hold 23%. The clonotype comes from a human donor in good health. The sample consisted of blood. V gene TRBV11-3 combines with J gene TRBJ2-1; 7 bases are shared with TRBD1. The CDR3 coding sequence is TGTGCCAGCACCGACAGGGACCTCCACAATGAGCAGTTCTTC. This sequence encodes CASTDRDLHNEQFF.